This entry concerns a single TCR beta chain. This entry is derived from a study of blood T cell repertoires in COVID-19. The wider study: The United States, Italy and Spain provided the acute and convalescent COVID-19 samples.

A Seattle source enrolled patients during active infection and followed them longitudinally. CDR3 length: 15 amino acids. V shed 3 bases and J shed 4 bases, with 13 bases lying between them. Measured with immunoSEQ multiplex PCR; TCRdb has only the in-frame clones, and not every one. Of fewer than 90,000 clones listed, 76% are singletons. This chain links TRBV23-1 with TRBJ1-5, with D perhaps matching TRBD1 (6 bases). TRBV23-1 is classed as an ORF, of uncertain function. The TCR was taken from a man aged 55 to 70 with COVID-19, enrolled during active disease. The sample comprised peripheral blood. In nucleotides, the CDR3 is TGCGCCAGCAGTCACCAGGGGATGTGGAATCAGCCCCAGCATTTT. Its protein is CASSHQGMWNQPQHF.